The sequence of this TCR beta chain was determined in a study of graft-versus-host responses after intestinal transplantation. Study background: For approximately 3 years after anti-thymocyte globulin induction, all recipients took tacrolimus and steroids.

Clones were sequenced by immunoSEQ multiplex PCR, and TCRdb holds only the in-frame ones, with some missing. The sample holds approximately 28,000 clones, 70% to 90% seen once. Notes on the study in general: Investigators detected GvH clones in recipient marrow, with some emerging earlier in ileum or blood. Early post-transplant HvG declines tracked with peak circulating GvH clone levels.

Germline CDR1 is MNHNS and CDR2 is SASEGT. This CDR3 has 15 residues. Trimming cost V 3 bases and J 4 bases; bases outside gene matches: 7. A word on this clone: Its antigen remains unknown.

The starting material was PBMCs, obtained about 15 months after intestinal transplantation. The V call is TRBV6-1, the J call TRBJ1-2; 8 bases map to TRBD1. The sequence was collected from a human patient who received an intestinal transplant, so some T cells may come from the graft donor. The CDR3 sequence is CASSDTGQGIYGYTF. The CDR3 DNA is TGTGCCAGCAGTGATACCGGACAGGGCATCTATGGCTACACCTTC.